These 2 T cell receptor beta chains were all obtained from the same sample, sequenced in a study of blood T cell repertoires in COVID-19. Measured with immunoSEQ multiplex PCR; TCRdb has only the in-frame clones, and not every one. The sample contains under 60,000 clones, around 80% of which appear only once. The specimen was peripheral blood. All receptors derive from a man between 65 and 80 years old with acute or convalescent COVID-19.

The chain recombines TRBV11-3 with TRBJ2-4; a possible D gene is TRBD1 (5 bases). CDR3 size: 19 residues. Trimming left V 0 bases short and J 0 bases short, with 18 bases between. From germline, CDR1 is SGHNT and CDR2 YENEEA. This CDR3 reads CASSLDFRERVLAKNIQYF. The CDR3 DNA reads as TGTGCCAGCAGCTTAGATTTCAGGGAAAGGGTCCTAGCCAAAAACATTCAGTACTTC.

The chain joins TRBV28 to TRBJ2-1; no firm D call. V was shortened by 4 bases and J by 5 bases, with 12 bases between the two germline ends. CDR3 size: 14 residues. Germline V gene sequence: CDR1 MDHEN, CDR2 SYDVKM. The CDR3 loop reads CASSYGSRHNEQFF. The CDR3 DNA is TGTGCCAGCAGTTATGGTAGCCGCCACAATGAGCAGTTCTTC.